The 14 T cell receptor beta chains presented below share a single source sample, sequenced in a study of technical replicates of blood from a few donors. TCRdb's table, derived via immunoSEQ multiplex PCR, lists solely in-frame clones and lacks some. The sample shows some 85,000 clones, just over 95% of them seen only once. Source material: T cells isolated from PBMCs. All receptors come from a human donor in good health.

The V and J genes are TRBV6-6 and TRBJ2-7; D might be TRBD2 (5 bases). Germline V lookup: CDR1 MNHNY, CDR2 SVGAGI (reference sequence). V shed 5 bases and J shed 4 bases, with 6 bases lying between them. This CDR3 spans 11 amino acids. The CDR3, as DNA: TGTGCCAGCAGTACGGGGTACGAGCAGTACTTC. Its protein product is CASSTGYEQYF.

The rearrangement joins TRBV4-3 to TRBJ1-3; D might be TRBD1 (5 bases). CDR3 length equals 17 residues. Looked up from germline, CDR1 is LGHNA and CDR2 is YSLEER. The V and J ends lost 4 bases and 2 bases respectively, with 18 bases between them. For the CDR3, the DNA is TGCGCCAGCAGCCTATACGGGGCAGCGGGTCCTGGAAACACCATATATTTT. Residues: CASSLYGAAGPGNTIYF.

J is TRBJ1-1 and V is TRBV6-1; TRBD1 aligns across 7 bases. The CDR3 extends over 15 amino acids. Trimming took 4 bases from V and 4 from J; bases not matched to a gene: 9. Germline V gives CDR1 MNHNS, CDR2 SASEGT. As DNA, the CDR3 is TGTGCCAGCAGTGTCGTCCCCGGGACAGCCACTGAAGCTTTCTTT. This encodes CASSVVPGTATEAFF.

The chain employs TRBV28 and TRBJ1-5; the D gene is possibly TRBD1 (6 bases). Germline values: CDR1 MDHEN, CDR2 SYDVKM. The CDR3 runs to 12 residues. The V end lost 6 bases, the J end lost 6 bases, and 9 bases lay between the germline ends. CDR3 protein: CASSRGTQPQHF. CDR3 bases: TGTGCCAGCAGCAGGGGTACTCAGCCCCAGCATTTT.

The chain employs TRBV4-1 and TRBJ2-1; no definite D call. In germline, CDR1 is MGHRA, CDR2 YSYEKL. The V gene lost 0 bases and the J gene lost 13 bases, with 13 bases spanning the gap. This CDR3 comprises 13 residues. For the CDR3, the DNA is TGCGCCAGCAGCCAAGATATATCCGGTCCCCAGTTCTTC. Protein product: CASSQDISGPQFF.

The chain recombines TRBV7-3 with TRBJ2-3, with 9 bases matching TRBD1. Germline values: CDR1 SGHTA, CDR2 FQGTGA. The J segment lost 2 bases and the V segment lost 5 bases, leaving 5 bases of the junction unmatched. The CDR3 has 15 residues. The CDR3 loop is CASSPWDRVTDTQYF. The CDR3 DNA is TGTGCCAGCAGCCCATGGGACAGGGTCACAGATACGCAGTATTTT.

V and J are TRBV4-1 and TRBJ2-2; D is ambiguous. CDR3 size: 17 residues. V shed 4 bases and J shed 1 base, with 16 bases lying between them. The germline V gene has CDR1 MGHRA and CDR2 YSYEKL. The CDR3 region is CASSLLTPSGNTGELFF. The CDR3 bases are TGCGCCAGCAGCCTCCTGACCCCGTCGGGGAACACCGGGGAGCTGTTTTTT.

V is TRBV4-2 and J is TRBJ2-7; possibly TRBD1 for D (5 bases). Germline CDR1 reads LGHNA; CDR2 reads YNFKEQ. The CDR3 totals 14 residues. Trimming took off 6 bases at V and 3 bases at J, with 15 bases between the two ends. CDR3: CASSLGPQGYEQYF. DNA for the CDR3: TGTGCCAGCAGTCTTGGACCCCAGGGCTACGAGCAGTACTTC.

V is TRBV4-2 and J is TRBJ2-2, with TRBD2 matching 11 bases. Trimming cost V 0 bases and J 4 bases; bases outside gene matches: 7. The CDR3 sequence is 18 residues long. In germline, CDR1 is LGHNA, CDR2 YNFKEQ. The CDR3, as DNA: TGTGCCAGCAGCCAAGAAAGTAGCGGGAGGGCCAGCACCGGGGAGCTGTTTTTT. It is translated as CASSQESSGRASTGELFF.

This chain joins TRBV19 and TRBJ1-4; 12 nucleotides match TRBD1. Germline V gene sequence: CDR1 LNHDA, CDR2 SQIVND (reference sequence). V lost 5 bases to trimming and J lost 7 bases; unmatched junction nucleotides: 11. The CDR3 covers 17 residues. Here the CDR3 DNA reads TGTGCCAGTAGTTTAGGGACAGGGGGCGAATGGAGTGAAAAACTGTTTTTT. Translated: CASSLGTGGEWSEKLFF.

The rearrangement links TRBV5-1 to TRBJ2-7, with 8 positions matching TRBD1. Germline CDR1 and CDR2: SGHRS and YFSETQ. V lost 0 bases, J lost 5 bases, and 7 bases stayed unmatched. This CDR3 has 15 amino acids. The CDR3 spells CASSLAGQGAHEQYF. The CDR3 coding sequence is TGCGCCAGCAGCTTGGCCGGGCAGGGGGCCCACGAGCAGTACTTC.

The V gene is TRBV2, the J gene TRBJ1-4; D gene ambiguous. This CDR3 is 15 amino acids long. The germline V gene encodes CDR1 SNHLY and CDR2 FYNNEI. Deletions cut 2 bases from V and 5 bases from J, with 12 bases between. CDR3 in amino acids: CASSESAARNEKLFF. In DNA form, the CDR3 reads TGTGCCAGCAGTGAATCCGCGGCCCGAAATGAAAAACTGTTTTTT.

The rearrangement uses TRBV5-6 and TRBJ1-1; tentatively, D is TRBD1 (6 bases). The V gene lost 2 bases and the J gene lost 5 bases, with 13 bases spanning the gap. CDR1 and CDR2 (germline): SGHDT, YYEEEE. This CDR3 contains 14 residues. CDR3: CASSLTGIWTEAFF. The CDR3 nucleotides are TGTGCCAGCAGCTTAACAGGGATATGGACTGAAGCTTTCTTT.

The genes are TRBV11-3 and TRBJ1-1; D is ambiguous. The CDR3 sequence is 13 residues long. V lost 0 bases, J lost 7 bases, and 9 bases lay in between. The germline gives CDR1 SGHNT, CDR2 YENEEA. CDR3 nucleotides: TGTGCCAGCAGCTTAGATCGGAGGTTTGAAGCTTTCTTT. Translation: CASSLDRRFEAFF.